This TCR beta chain is drawn from a study of blood T cell repertoires in COVID-19. As for the study in general: There were acute and convalescent COVID-19 samples, and they came from the United States, Italy and Spain. Sample material is recorded as cDNA or gDNA derived from T cells, B-cell-depleted T cells, or PBMCs.

V gave up 3 bases and J gave up 6 bases, with 12 bases separating them. Germline CDR1 is KGHSH and CDR2 is LQKENI. The CDR3 totals 14 residues. Original data processing: The authors estimated nucleated cell counts from reference gene primer amplification. The assay was immunoSEQ multiplex PCR, and TCRdb's table has in-frame clones only and misses some. V and J calls and clone size come straight from that table; D and trimming were deduced from the DNA. The repertoire consists of 130,000 to 150,000 clones, with about four fifths occurring once and the leading ten covering approximately 8%. The J gene is TRBJ2-1, the V gene TRBV18; a weak D match, TRBD2 (5 bases). The receptor was derived from a human donor in a cohort sampled during active COVID-19. The sequenced material came from peripheral blood. The chain's CDR3 is CASSPWGVGNEQFF. The CDR3 DNA reads as TGTGCCAGCTCACCCTGGGGAGTTGGCAATGAGCAGTTCTTC.